This T cell receptor beta chain was recorded in a study of blood T cell repertoires in COVID-19. In the study overall: Researchers got acute and convalescent COVID-19 samples from the United States, Italy and Spain. Sources were T cells, B-cell-depleted T cells, or PBMCs; the material itself was cDNA or gDNA.

The V and J ends lost 2 bases and 3 bases respectively, with 10 bases between them. CDR3 length equals 15 residues. Germline assignment: CDR1 LGHNA and CDR2 YNFKEQ. How the authors handled the data: Estimates of nucleated cell counts were drawn from the amplification of reference gene primers. Data came from immunoSEQ multiplex PCR; TCRdb stores just in-frame clones and leaves some out. V and J calls and clone size come straight from that table; D and trimming were deduced from the DNA. The table records some 220,000 clones, 70% to 90% of them present only once. The rearrangement links TRBV4-2 to TRBJ2-2, with D perhaps matching TRBD2 (6 bases). The TCR comes from a man between 50 and 59 years old who had recovered from COVID-19. The sample taken for sequencing was peripheral blood. CDR3 nucleotide sequence: TGTGCCAGCAGCCAATCATGGGGGGACACCGGGGAGCTGTTTTTT. It specifies CASSQSWGDTGELFF.